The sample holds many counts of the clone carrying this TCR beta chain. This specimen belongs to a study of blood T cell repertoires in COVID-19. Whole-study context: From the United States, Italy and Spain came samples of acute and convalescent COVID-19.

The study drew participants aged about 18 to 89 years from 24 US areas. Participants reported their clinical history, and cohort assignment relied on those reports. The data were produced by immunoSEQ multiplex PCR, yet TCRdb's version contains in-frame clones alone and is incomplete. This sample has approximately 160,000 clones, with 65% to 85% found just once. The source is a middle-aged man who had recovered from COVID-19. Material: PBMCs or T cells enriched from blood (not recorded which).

CDR3 residues: CASSLVLAGEDTQYF. In DNA form, the CDR3 reads TGCGCCAGCAGCTTGGTCCTAGCGGGGGAAGATACGCAGTATTTT. This sequence joins TRBV5-1 and TRBJ2-3; 10 bases agree with TRBD2. Germline assignment: CDR1 SGHRS and CDR2 YFSETQ. This CDR3 is 15 amino acids long. V was pared by 0 bases and J by 5 bases, with 3 bases of the junction left unmatched.